This T cell receptor (beta chain) stems from a study of human T cells and chemical hapten exposure. A single record per CDR3 protein comes from TCRdb applying MiXCR to the RACE reads. The profile covers about 190,000 distinct CDR3 sequences, with under 25% appearing a single time and 2.5% taken by the ten largest. V dropped 0 bases and J dropped 2 bases, with 8 bases sitting between them. Germline-derived CDR1 and CDR2 are DFQATT and SNEGSKA (reference sequence). The length of the CDR3 is 14 residues. Time point here: patch test 3, about 24 weeks after DPC sensitization. Treatment: therapeutic diphenylcyclopropenone sensitization with weekly scalp DPC.

This sequence originates from a woman aged 40 to 50 with alopecia areata. Some clones in this sample may be carry-over from other donors' samples. The chain links TRBV20-1 to TRBJ1-5; no clear D gene. This specimen was whole blood, taken in connection with sensitization to the hapten diphenylcyclopropenone (DPC). CDR3 in amino acids: CSAREGHGNQPQHF. The CDR3 bases are TGCAGTGCTAGAGAGGGCCACGGCAATCAGCCCCAGCATTTT.